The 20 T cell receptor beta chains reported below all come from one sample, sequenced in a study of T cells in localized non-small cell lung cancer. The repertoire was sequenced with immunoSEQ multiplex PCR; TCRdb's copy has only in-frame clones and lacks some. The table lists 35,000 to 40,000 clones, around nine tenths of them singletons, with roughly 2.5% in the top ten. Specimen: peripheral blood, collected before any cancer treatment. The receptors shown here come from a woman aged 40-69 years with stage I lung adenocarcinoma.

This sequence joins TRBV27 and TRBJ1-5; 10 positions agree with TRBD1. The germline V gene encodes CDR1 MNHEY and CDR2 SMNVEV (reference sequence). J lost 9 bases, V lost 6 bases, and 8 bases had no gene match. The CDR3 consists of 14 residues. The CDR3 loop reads CASSPTGGWRPQHF. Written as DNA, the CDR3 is TGTGCCAGCAGCCCGACAGGGGGCTGGCGGCCCCAGCATTTT.

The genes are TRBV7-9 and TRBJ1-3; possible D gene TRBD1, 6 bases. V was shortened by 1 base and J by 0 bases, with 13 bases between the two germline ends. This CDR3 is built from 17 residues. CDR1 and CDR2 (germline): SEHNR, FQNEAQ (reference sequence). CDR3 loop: CASSLDRRDNSGNTIYF. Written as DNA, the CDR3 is TGTGCCAGCAGCTTAGATAGAAGGGACAACTCTGGAAACACCATATATTTT. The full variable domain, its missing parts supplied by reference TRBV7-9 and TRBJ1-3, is DTGVSQNPRHKITKRGQNVTFRCDPISEHNRLYWYRQTLGQGPEFLTYFQNEAQLEKSRLLSDRFSAERPKGSFSTLEIQRTEQGDSAMYLCASSLDRRDNSGNTIYFGEGSWLTVV.

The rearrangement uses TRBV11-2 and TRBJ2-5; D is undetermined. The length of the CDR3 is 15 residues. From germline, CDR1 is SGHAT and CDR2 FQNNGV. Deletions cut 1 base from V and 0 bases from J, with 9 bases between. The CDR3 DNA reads TGTGCCAGCAGCTTAGGAAGCATGTACCAAGAGACCCAGTACTTC. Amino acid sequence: CASSLGSMYQETQYF.

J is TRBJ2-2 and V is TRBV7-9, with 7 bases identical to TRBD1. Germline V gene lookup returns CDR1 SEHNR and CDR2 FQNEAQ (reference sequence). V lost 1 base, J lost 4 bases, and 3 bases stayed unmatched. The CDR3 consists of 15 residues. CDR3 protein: CASSLVSGGTGELFF. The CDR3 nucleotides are TGTGCCAGCAGCTTAGTTTCAGGGGGCACCGGGGAGCTGTTTTTT.

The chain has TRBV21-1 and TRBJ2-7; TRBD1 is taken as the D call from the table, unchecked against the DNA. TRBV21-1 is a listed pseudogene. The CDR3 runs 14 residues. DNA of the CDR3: TGTGCCAGCAGCAAAGGTCCCAGGAACGACGAGCAGTACTTC. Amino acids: CASSKGPRNDEQYF.

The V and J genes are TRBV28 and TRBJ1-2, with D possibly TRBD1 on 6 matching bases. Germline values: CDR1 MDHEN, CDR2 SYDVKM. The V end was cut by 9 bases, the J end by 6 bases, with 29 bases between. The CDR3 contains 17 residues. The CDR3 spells CASTISGTLARGDGYTF. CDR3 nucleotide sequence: TGTGCCAGTACAATAAGCGGGACACTGGCCCGAGGGGATGGCTACACCTTC.

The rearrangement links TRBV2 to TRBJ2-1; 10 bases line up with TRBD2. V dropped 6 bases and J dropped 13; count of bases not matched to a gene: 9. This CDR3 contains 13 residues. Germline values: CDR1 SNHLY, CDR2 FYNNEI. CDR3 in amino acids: CASRPGSGRSQFF. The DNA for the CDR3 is TGTGCCAGCAGGCCCGGTAGCGGGAGGAGTCAGTTCTTC.

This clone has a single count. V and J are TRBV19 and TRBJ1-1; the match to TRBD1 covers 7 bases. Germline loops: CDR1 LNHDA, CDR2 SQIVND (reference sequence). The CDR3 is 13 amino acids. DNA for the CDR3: TGTGCGGTGACAGGGCGGGGGAACACTGAAGCTTTCTTT. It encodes CAVTGRGNTEAFF.

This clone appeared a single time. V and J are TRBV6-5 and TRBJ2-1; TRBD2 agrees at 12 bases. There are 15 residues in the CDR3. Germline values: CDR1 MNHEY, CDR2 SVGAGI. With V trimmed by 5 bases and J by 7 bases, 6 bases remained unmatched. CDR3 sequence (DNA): TGTGCCAGCAGTCGACTAGCGGGAGTAAATAATGAGCAGTTCTTC. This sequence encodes CASSRLAGVNNEQFF.

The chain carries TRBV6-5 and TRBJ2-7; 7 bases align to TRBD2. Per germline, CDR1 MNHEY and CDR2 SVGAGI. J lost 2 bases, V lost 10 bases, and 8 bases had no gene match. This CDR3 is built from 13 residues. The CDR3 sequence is CAIRSSGTYEQYF. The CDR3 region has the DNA TGTGCCATTAGATCAAGCGGGACCTACGAGCAGTACTTC.

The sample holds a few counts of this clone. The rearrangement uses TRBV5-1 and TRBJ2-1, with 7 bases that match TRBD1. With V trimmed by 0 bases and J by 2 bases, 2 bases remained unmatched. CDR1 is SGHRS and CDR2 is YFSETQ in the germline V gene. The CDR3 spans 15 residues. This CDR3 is CASSLGQGAYNEQFF. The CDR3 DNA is TGCGCCAGCAGCTTGGGACAGGGAGCCTACAATGAGCAGTTCTTC.

CDR3: CASSLVGYEQYF. CDR3 bases: TGCGCCAGCAGCTTGGTGGGATACGAGCAGTACTTC. This chain links TRBV5-1 with TRBJ2-7, with unresolved D. The CDR3 has 12 amino acids. From germline, CDR1 is SGHRS and CDR2 YFSETQ. V lost 0 bases and J lost 4, with 5 bases in between.

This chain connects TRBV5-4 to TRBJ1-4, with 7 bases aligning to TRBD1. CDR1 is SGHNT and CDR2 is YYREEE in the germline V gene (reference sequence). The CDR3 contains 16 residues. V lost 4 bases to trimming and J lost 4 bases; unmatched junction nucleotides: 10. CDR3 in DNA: TGTGCCAGCAGCCCCGCACCGCAGGGGGGTAATGAAAAACTGTTTTTT. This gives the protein CASSPAPQGGNEKLFF.

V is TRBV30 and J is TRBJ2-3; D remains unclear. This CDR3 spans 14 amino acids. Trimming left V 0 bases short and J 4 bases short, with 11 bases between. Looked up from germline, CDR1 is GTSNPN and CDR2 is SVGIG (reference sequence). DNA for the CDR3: TGTGCCTGGAGTGTTGGCATCACCCCAGATACGCAGTATTTT. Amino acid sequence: CAWSVGITPDTQYF.

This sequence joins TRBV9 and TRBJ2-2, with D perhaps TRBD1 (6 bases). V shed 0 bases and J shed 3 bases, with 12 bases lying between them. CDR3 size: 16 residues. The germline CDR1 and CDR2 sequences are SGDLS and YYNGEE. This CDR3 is CASSVEKGVYTGELFF. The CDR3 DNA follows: TGTGCCAGCAGCGTAGAGAAGGGGGTTTACACCGGGGAGCTGTTTTTT.

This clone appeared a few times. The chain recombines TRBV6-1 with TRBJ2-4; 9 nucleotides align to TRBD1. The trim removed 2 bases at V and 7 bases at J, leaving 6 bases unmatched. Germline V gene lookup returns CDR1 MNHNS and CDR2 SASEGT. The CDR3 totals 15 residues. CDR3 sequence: CASSEYEGTGNIQYF. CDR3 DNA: TGTGCCAGCAGTGAATACGAGGGGACAGGGAACATTCAGTACTTC.

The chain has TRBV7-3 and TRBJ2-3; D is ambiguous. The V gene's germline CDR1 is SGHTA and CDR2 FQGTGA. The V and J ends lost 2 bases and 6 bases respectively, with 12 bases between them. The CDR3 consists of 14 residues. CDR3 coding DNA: TGTGCCAGCAGCTTACGTGGTTCCACGGATACGCAGTATTTT. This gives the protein CASSLRGSTDTQYF.

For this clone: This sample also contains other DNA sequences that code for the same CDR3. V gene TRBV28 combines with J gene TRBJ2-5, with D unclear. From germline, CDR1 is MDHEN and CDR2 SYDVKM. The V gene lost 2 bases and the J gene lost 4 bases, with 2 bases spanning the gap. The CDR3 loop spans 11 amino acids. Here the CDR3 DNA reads TGTGCCAGCAGTTTACGAGAGACCCAGTACTTC. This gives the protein CASSLRETQYF. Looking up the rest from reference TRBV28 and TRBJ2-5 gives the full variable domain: DVKVTQSSRYLVKRTGEKVFLECVQDMDHENMFWYRQDPGLGLRLIYFSYDVKMKEKGDIPEGYSVSREKKERFSLILESASTNQTSMYLCASSLRETQYFGPGTRLLVL.

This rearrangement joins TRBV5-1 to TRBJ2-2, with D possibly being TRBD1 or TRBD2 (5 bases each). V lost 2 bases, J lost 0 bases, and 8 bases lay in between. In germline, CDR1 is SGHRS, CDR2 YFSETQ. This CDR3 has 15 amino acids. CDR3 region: CASSFRDPNTGELFF. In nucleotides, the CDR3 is TGCGCCAGCAGCTTCAGGGACCCGAACACCGGGGAGCTGTTTTTT.

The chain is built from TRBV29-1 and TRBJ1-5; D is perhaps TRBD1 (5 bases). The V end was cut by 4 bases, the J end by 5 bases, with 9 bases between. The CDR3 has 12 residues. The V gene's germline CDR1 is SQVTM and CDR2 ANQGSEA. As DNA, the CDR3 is TGCAGCGTTGGGGACGTAGATCAGCCCCAGCATTTT. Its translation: CSVGDVDQPQHF. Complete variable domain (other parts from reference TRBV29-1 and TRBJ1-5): SAVISQKPSRDICQRGTSLTIQCQVDSQVTMMFWYRQQPGQSLTLIATANQGSEATYESGFVIDKFPISRPNLTFSTLTVSNMSPEDSSIYLCSVGDVDQPQHFGDGTRLSIL.